This is a list of T cell receptor beta chains from one sample in a study of blood T cell repertoires in COVID-19. The method was immunoSEQ multiplex PCR; TCRdb's version includes in-frame clones alone and lacks a portion of them. The repertoire holds fewer than 150,000 clones, with roughly three quarters as singletons. Sequencing was done on a sample of peripheral blood. The receptors derive from a man at least 80 years old with acute or convalescent COVID-19. Each CDR3 is given with its conserved first and last residue. The order of the fields is D gene, V gene, clone size, J gene, CDR3 DNA, CDR3 protein. D genes are given only for firm matches. Clone size is shown for a subset of rows, as once, few, many or a class of expanded clone.

NA	TRBV3-1/TRBV3-2	NA	TRBJ1-2	TGTGCCAGCAGCCAAGATTCGTGGAGACCCTATGGCTACACCTTC	CASSQDSWRPYGYTF
NA	TRBV6-7	NA	TRBJ1-5	TGTGCCAGCAGTTACCCCACAAGCAATCAGCCCCAGCATTTT	CASSYPTSNQPQHF
NA	TRBV7-2	few	TRBJ1-6	TGTGCCAGCAGCCCATACTGGGAGCAAGAATATAATTCACCCCTCCACTTT	CASSPYWEQEYNSPLHF
NA	TRBV19	few	TRBJ2-2	TGTGCCAGTAGTATACGGGGGAACACCGGGGAGCTGTTTTTT	CASSIRGNTGELFF
TRBD1	TRBV5-4	once	TRBJ2-3	TGTGCCAGCAGCCTGAAGAGTGGGACAGGACTACCCACAGATACGCAGTATTTT	CASSLKSGTGLPTDTQYF
NA	TRBV7-2	few	TRBJ2-3	TGTGCCAGCAGCTGGGGGCCAGGGGATCAGGATACGCAGTATTTT	CASSWGPGDQDTQYF
NA	TRBV3-1/TRBV3-2	NA	TRBJ2-5	TGTGCCAGCAGCCAAGTCGTAGCTGAGGAGACCCAGTACTTC	CASSQVVAEETQYF
NA	TRBV7-3	NA	TRBJ2-2	TGTGCCAGCAGCTTAAAGCCGGGAACCGGGGAGCTGTTTTTT	CASSLKPGTGELFF
TRBD1	TRBV19	NA	TRBJ1-5	TGTGCCAGCTCCGAGACGACAGGGGCTACTCAGCCCCAGCATTTT	CASSETTGATQPQHF
NA	TRBV7-2	few	TRBJ2-7	TGTGCCAGCAGCTTAGTCGCAGCGAGGGAGCAGTACTTC	CASSLVAAREQYF
TRBD1	TRBV7-9	NA	TRBJ1-2	TGTGCCAGCACCCCGAACCAAGGGGGCGAAGGCGGTAACTATGGCTACACCTTC	CASTPNQGGEGGNYGYTF
NA	TRBV30	NA	TRBJ2-7	TGTGCCTGGAGTGTCCTCAGGGTTTCGAAATACGAGCAGTACTTC	CAWSVLRVSKYEQYF
NA	TRBV7-2	NA	TRBJ1-5	TGTGCCAGCAGCTTATGGGGCTACGGTACTCAGCCCCAGCATTTT	CASSLWGYGTQPQHF
NA	TRBV5-1	once	TRBJ2-3	TGCGCCAGCAGTGAGGGACAAAGCACAGATACGCAGTATTTT	CASSEGQSTDTQYF
NA	TRBV7-6	NA	TRBJ2-3	TGTGCCAGCAGCTTTACAAGAAGCACAGATACGCAGTATTTT	CASSFTRSTDTQYF
TRBD1	TRBV28	NA	TRBJ2-7	TGTGCCAGCAGTGGGAGCCGGGACAGCGTCTACGAGCAGTACTTC	CASSGSRDSVYEQYF
NA	TRBV10-3	NA	TRBJ2-6	TGTGCCATCAGTGAAGGGTCGGGGATCTCTGGGGCCAACGTCCTGACTTTC	CAISEGSGISGANVLTF
NA	TRBV6-5	NA	TRBJ2-2	TGTGCCAGCAGTCCCCCCCCTAACACCGGGGAGCTGTTTTTT	CASSPPPNTGELFF
NA	TRBV11-2	NA	TRBJ2-5	TGTGCCAGCAGCTTAGCCTCAGGGGAGTGGAAGACCCAGTACTTC	CASSLASGEWKTQYF
NA	TRBV5-4	NA	TRBJ2-2	TGTGCCAGCAGCAAGGCGGACAGACGTACTTTAGGGGAGCTGTTTTTT	CASSKADRRTLGELFF
NA	TRBV21-1	NA	TRBJ1-5	TGTGCCAGCAGCAAAGTGACGAGGGATTTGCGCCACCGGTTCTGCAATCAGCCCCAGCATTTT	CASSKVTRDLRHRFCNQPQHF
NA	TRBV5-4	NA	TRBJ2-1	TGTGCCAGCAGCCCCGAGGGGGGGATCGGTTACAATGAGCAGTTCTTC	CASSPEGGIGYNEQFF
NA	TRBV30	once	TRBJ2-3	TGTGCCTGGAGTGTGGGGGGTCCTCCAGATACGCAGTATTTT	CAWSVGGPPDTQYF
NA	TRBV5-4	NA	TRBJ1-3	TGTGCCAGCAGCTTTTACCGTGACAGCGGGATATATTTT	CASSFYRDSGIYF
TRBD1	TRBV6-5	NA	TRBJ1-2	TGTGCCAGCAGTTACGGCCAGGGGGCTGGTGGCTACACCTTC	CASSYGQGAGGYTF
NA	TRBV5-1	NA	TRBJ2-7	TGCGCCAGCAGCTTAGGAACAGGGCCTACCTACGAGCAGTACTTC	CASSLGTGPTYEQYF
NA	TRBV11-2	few	TRBJ2-1	TGTGCCAGCAGCTTAGCACCCAATCCTCTATACAATGAGCAGTTCTTC	CASSLAPNPLYNEQFF
NA	TRBV2	NA	TRBJ1-6	TGTGCCAGCAGTGAGAGTGATTCACCCCTCCACTTT	CASSESDSPLHF
NA	TRBV18	NA	TRBJ2-5	TGTGCCAGCTCGGCGGTGGGGGGGGCCTCTCAAGAGACCCAGTACTTC	CASSAVGGASQETQYF
NA	TRBV27	NA	TRBJ2-1	TGTGCCAGCAGTTTCGTGACAGGACAAAGAGGTGGGGAGCAGTTCTTC	CASSFVTGQRGGEQFF
TRBD1	TRBV5-1	NA	TRBJ2-7	TGCGCCAGCAGCTTGGGAGGACAGGGGGTGTACGAGCAGTACTTC	CASSLGGQGVYEQYF
TRBD1	TRBV30	NA	TRBJ2-3	TGTGCCTGGGGGGGGACAGGGATGAGCACAGATACGCAGTATTTT	CAWGGTGMSTDTQYF
NA	TRBV6-5	NA	TRBJ2-1	TGTGCCAGCAGCGCAGGTATTCGGAATGAGCAGTTCTTC	CASSAGIRNEQFF
NA	TRBV5-1	NA	TRBJ2-5	TGCGCCAGCAGCTTCCAAGACACAAGCCAAGAGACCCAGTACTTC	CASSFQDTSQETQYF
NA	TRBV28	few	TRBJ2-2	TGTGCCAGCAGTTTGCGACAATCGAACACCGGGGAGCTGTTTTTT	CASSLRQSNTGELFF
NA	TRBV15	NA	TRBJ2-3	TGTGCCACCAGCAGAGATGAACAGGGCCGACGAGATACGCAGTATTTT	CATSRDEQGRRDTQYF
TRBD1	TRBV5-6	few	TRBJ2-1	TGTGCCAGCAGCTGGTACCGGGACAGGTATAACAATGAGCAGTTCTTC	CASSWYRDRYNNEQFF
TRBD2	TRBV6-5	NA	TRBJ2-5	TGTGCCAGCCGGGGGGGGGCATGGGAGACCCAGTACTTC	CASRGGAWETQYF
TRBD2	TRBV7-9	NA	TRBJ2-7	TGTGCCAGCAGCAGGGGACTAGCGGGGGGGAGCTCCTACGAGCAGTACTTC	CASSRGLAGGSSYEQYF
NA	TRBV7-8	NA	TRBJ1-3	TGTGCCAGCAGCCCTCGGGGAATTACTGGAAACACCATATATTTT	CASSPRGITGNTIYF
NA	TRBV7-9	NA	TRBJ1-2	TGTGCCAGCAGCTCCCCCCGCCAGGGGTCTAACGGCTACACCTTC	CASSSPRQGSNGYTF
NA	TRBV5-4	NA	TRBJ1-5	TGTGCCAGCAGTCCGGGTTTGAATCAGCCCCAGCATTTT	CASSPGLNQPQHF
TRBD2	TRBV13	NA	TRBJ2-2	TGTGCCAGCAGCTCGGGGACTAGCGGGGGAGGCCGGACCGGGGAGCTGTTTTTT	CASSSGTSGGGRTGELFF
NA	TRBV5-6	NA	TRBJ2-3	TGTGCCAGCAGCTTGATGGCGGGGACTAGCACAGATACGCAGTATTTT	CASSLMAGTSTDTQYF
TRBD1	TRBV7-9	NA	TRBJ1-2	TGTGCCAGCAGCTCCGGGACAGGGGAGCGAGGCTACACCTTC	CASSSGTGERGYTF
TRBD1	TRBV7-2	once	TRBJ1-1	TGTGCCAGCAGCTTCTCCGGACAGGGGACTGAAGCTTTCTTT	CASSFSGQGTEAFF
NA	TRBV28	few	TRBJ1-2	TGTGCCAGCAGTTTGAGAGACAGTGGCTACACCTTC	CASSLRDSGYTF
TRBD1	TRBV19	NA	TRBJ2-3	TGTGCCAGTAGCCGGACAGGGGGGACAGATACGCAGTATTTT	CASSRTGGTDTQYF
NA	TRBV2	NA	TRBJ2-7	TGTGCCAGTTATCTAGGTGCGGGACAGCCAACGGGAGAGCAGTACTTC	CASYLGAGQPTGEQYF
TRBD1	TRBV15	NA	TRBJ1-2	TGTGCCACCAGCAGGGTGGGACAGGGCTTTGGCTACACCTTC	CATSRVGQGFGYTF
TRBD2	TRBV4-3	NA	TRBJ2-3	TGCGCCAGCAGCCAACGCAGCGGGGGTGTAAGAGATACGCAGTATTTT	CASSQRSGGVRDTQYF
NA	TRBV7-8	NA	TRBJ1-2	TGTGCCAGCAGCTTCGGTAGCAAGGGGAACTATGGCTACACCTTC	CASSFGSKGNYGYTF
NA	TRBV5-4	NA	TRBJ2-1	TGTGCCAGCAGCGCTACTAGTTCCCGGCCGTTCTTC	CASSATSSRPFF